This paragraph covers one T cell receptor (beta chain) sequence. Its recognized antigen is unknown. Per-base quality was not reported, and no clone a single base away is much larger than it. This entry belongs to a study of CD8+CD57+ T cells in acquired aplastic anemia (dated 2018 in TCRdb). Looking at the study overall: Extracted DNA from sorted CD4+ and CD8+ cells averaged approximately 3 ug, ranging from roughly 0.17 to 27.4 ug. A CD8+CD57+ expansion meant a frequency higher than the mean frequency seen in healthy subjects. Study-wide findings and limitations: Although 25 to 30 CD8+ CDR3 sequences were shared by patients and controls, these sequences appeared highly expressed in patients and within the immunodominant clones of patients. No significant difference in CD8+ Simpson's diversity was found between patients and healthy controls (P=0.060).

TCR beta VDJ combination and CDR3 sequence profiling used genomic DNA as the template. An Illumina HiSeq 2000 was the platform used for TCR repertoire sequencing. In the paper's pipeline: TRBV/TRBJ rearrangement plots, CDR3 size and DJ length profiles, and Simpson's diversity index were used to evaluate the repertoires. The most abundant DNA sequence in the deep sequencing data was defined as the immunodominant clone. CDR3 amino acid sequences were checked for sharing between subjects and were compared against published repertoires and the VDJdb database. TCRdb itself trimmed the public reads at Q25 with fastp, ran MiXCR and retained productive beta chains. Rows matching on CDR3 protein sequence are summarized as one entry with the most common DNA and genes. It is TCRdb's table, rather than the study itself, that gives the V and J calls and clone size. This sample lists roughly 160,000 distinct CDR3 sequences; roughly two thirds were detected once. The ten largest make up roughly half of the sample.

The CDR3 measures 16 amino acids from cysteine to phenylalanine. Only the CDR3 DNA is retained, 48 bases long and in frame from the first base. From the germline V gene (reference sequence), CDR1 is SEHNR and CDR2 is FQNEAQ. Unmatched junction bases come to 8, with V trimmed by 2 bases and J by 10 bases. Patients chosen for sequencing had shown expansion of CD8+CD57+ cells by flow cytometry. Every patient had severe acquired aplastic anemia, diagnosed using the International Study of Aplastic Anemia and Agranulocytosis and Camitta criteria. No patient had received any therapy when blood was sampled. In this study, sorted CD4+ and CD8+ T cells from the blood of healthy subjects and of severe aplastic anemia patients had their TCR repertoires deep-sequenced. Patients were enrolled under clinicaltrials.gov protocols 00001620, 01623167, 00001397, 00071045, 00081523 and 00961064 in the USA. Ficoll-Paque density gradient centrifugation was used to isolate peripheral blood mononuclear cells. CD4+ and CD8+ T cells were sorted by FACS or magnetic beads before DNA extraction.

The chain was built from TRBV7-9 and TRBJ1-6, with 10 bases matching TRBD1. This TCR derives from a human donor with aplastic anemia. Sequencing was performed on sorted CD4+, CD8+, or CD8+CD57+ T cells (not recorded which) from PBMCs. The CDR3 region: CASSLRDRGSGSPLHF. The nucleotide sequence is TGTGCCAGCAGCTTAAGGGACAGGGGCTCGGGATCACCCCTCCACTTT.